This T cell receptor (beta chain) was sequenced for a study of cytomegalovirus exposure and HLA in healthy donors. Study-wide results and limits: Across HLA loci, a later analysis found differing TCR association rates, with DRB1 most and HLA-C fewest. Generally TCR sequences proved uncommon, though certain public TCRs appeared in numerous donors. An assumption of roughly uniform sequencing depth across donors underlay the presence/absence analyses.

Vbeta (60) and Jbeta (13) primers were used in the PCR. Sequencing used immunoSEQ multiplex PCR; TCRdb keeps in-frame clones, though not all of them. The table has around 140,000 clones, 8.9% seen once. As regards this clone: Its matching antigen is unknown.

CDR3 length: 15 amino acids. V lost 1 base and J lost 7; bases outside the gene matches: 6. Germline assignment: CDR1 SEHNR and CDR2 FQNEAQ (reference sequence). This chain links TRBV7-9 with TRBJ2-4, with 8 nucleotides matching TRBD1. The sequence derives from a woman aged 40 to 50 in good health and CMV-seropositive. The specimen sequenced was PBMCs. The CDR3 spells CASSLEGTGGNIQYF. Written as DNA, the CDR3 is TGTGCCAGCAGCTTAGAGGGGACAGGAGGGAACATTCAGTACTTC. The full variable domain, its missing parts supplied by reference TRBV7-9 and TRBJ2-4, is DTGVSQNPRHKITKRGQNVTFRCDPISEHNRLYWYRQTLGQGPEFLTYFQNEAQLEKSRLLSDRFSAERPKGSFSTLEIQRTEQGDSAMYLCASSLEGTGGNIQYFGAGTRLSVL.